A single sample gave rise to the 10 T cell receptor beta chains below, sequenced in a study of blood T cell repertoires in COVID-19 (dated by TCRdb to 2018 to 2021). The method was the immunoSEQ multiplex PCR assay. Drawn from immuneACCESS, this table holds only the in-frame rearrangements with V and J called that TCRdb kept. Clones are partly lost; checked studies trace under half to an unresolved V gene and leave the rest unexplained. Counted in this sample were 120,000 to 150,000 clones; more than 75% of them appeared once. The biggest ten clones account for roughly 5.4% of the sample. The sample consisted of peripheral blood. The receptors shown here come from a human donor in a cohort sampled during active COVID-19.

The chain uses TRBV7-9 and TRBJ2-1; possible D gene TRBD1, 6 bases. V lost 2 bases, J lost 7 bases, and 6 bases lay in between. This CDR3 comprises 12 residues. Germline V gene lookup returns CDR1 SEHNR and CDR2 FQNEAQ (reference sequence). The CDR3 reads CASSLQGNEQFF. The CDR3 coding sequence is TGTGCCAGCAGCTTACAGGGGAATGAGCAGTTCTTC.

V gene TRBV30 combines with J gene TRBJ1-5; D ambiguous. CDR3 size: 14 residues. Germline V gene sequence: CDR1 GTSNPN, CDR2 SVGIG (reference sequence). V was clipped by 2 bases and J by 6 bases, with 14 bases between them. The CDR3 DNA sequence: TGTGCCTGGAGTCGGCGGCAATTAGGTCAGCCCCAGCATTTT. It translates to CAWSRRQLGQPQHF.

This clone was counted once. This chain links TRBV7-2 with TRBJ1-4; possible D gene TRBD1, 5 bases. Trimming pared 0 bases from V and 0 bases from J, leaving 14 bases between. Germline V CDR1 and CDR2: SGHTA, FQGNSA. CDR3 length: 18 amino acids. As DNA, the CDR3 is TGTGCCAGCAGCTTAGCCAAAGGACAAGGTTCAACTAATGAAAAACTGTTTTTT. Protein: CASSLAKGQGSTNEKLFF.

V gene TRBV27 combines with J gene TRBJ1-2; 8 nucleotides match TRBD1. Germline trimming cut 5 bases from V and 8 bases from J; bases unmatched to any gene: 13. The CDR3 is 15 residues long. Germline CDR1 reads MNHEY; CDR2 reads SMNVEV (reference sequence). CDR3 residues: CASSAQSQGARGYTF. CDR3 DNA sequence: TGTGCCAGCAGTGCTCAGTCCCAGGGGGCGCGCGGCTACACCTTC.

The V and J genes are TRBV6-5 and TRBJ2-5, with a possible D match to TRBD1 (5 bases). Trimming removed 7 bases from V and 4 bases from J, with 10 bases in between. Germline CDR1 is MNHEY and CDR2 is SVGAGI. The CDR3 is 12 amino acids. CDR3 in amino acids: CASKGVGETQYF. In nucleotides, the CDR3 is TGTGCCAGCAAAGGGGTGGGAGAGACCCAGTACTTC.

The V call is TRBV6-4, the J call TRBJ1-1; D is possibly TRBD1 (5 bases). Between the trimmed V and J ends, which lost 7 bases and 2 bases, there was a span of 8 bases. CDR1 is MRHNA, CDR2 SNTAGT, per germline. This CDR3 region has 12 residues. The CDR3 DNA sequence: TGTGCCAGCAAAGGGGTAAACACTGAAGCTTTCTTT. It specifies CASKGVNTEAFF.

The CDR3 DNA follows: TGCGCCAGCAGCTTGGCTAGCGGGATTAACTACGAGCAGTACTTC. Translation: CASSLASGINYEQYF. This sequence joins TRBV5-1 and TRBJ2-7; 9 bases agree with TRBD2. The CDR3 runs to 15 residues. J lost 3 bases, V lost 0 bases, and 4 bases had no gene match. Germline V gives CDR1 SGHRS, CDR2 YFSETQ.

The chain has TRBV24-1 and TRBJ1-5; 7 bases are a match to TRBD1. CDR1 and CDR2 from the germline V gene are KGHDR and SFDVKD. With 3 bases clipped from V and 4 bases from J, the junction kept 8 bases outside the gene matches. The CDR3 has 16 amino acids. CDR3 DNA sequence: TGTGCCACCAGTGATGATCTGGGACAGCAGAATCAGCCCCAGCATTTT. Translation gives CATSDDLGQQNQPQHF.

This sequence joins TRBV5-5 and TRBJ1-6, with 8 bases lining up with TRBD1. Losses at the gene ends were 4 bases for V and 5 bases for J; bases not matched to a gene: 5. This CDR3 spans 15 amino acids. Per germline, CDR1 SGHKS and CDR2 YYEKEE (reference sequence). In nucleotides, the CDR3 is TGTGCCAGCAGCCCCGCAGGGGGCGATAATTCACCCCTCCACTTT. As protein: CASSPAGGDNSPLHF.

V gene TRBV28 combines with J gene TRBJ1-1, with 7 bases that match TRBD1. With 6 bases clipped from V and 7 bases from J, the junction kept 8 bases outside the gene matches. Per the germline V gene, CDR1 is MDHEN and CDR2 is SYDVKM. The length of the CDR3 is 13 residues. CDR3 DNA: TGTGCCAGCAGCCTTGGGACAGTACTTGAAGCTTTCTTT. Its protein is CASSLGTVLEAFF.